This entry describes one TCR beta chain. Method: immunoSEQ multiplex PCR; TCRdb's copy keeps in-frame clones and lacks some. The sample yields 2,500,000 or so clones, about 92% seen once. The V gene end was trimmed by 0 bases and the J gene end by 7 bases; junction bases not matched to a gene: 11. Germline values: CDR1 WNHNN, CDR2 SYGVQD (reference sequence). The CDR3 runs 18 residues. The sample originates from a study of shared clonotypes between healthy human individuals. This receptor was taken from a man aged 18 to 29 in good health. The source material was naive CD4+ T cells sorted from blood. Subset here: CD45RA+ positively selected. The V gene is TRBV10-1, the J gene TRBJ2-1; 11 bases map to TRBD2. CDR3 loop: CASSESTPLAGEGNEQFF. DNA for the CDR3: TGCGCCAGCAGTGAGTCGACCCCACTAGCGGGGGAAGGTAATGAGCAGTTCTTC.